The source of this TCR beta chain is a study of T cells in Graves' hyperthyroidism and ophthalmopathy. The overall study: Pretreatment peripheral blood was obtained at initial diagnosis. Overall study results and limits: Most clonotypes expanded in the thyroid (above 0.001) were also present in blood. The model identified upcoming ophthalmopathy a median 6.5 months ahead of onset.

Template material for amplifying TCR beta CDR3 regions consisted of RNA transcripts. Researchers ran a first-round RT-PCR on the TCR CDR3 using the HTBI primer set. TCRdb independently ran MiXCR on the multiplex PCR reads; one entry per CDR3 protein. This sample yields approximately 600,000 distinct CDR3 sequences, of which approximately 13% are seen a single time; more than 5% belongs to the top ten. The germline gives CDR1 KGHSH, CDR2 LQKENI. The CDR3 is 14 amino acids. In the case of this clonotype: What it binds is unknown. A much bigger clone sits one base away, suggesting this may be a read error.

In patients aged 18 to 65, hyperthyroidism was newly diagnosed, with duration under 2 months. The TCR originated in a woman in her 30s with Graves' hyperthyroidism that later progressed to Graves' ophthalmopathy. Sequenced sample: blood. The chain carries TRBV18 and TRBJ2-3; no reliable D call. CDR3 DNA sequence: TGTACCAGCTCGAACCGAGAGCTGACAGATACGCAGTATTTT. This translates into CTSSNRELTDTQYF.